Listed below are T cell receptor beta chains from one sample, sequenced in a study of technical replicates of blood from a handful of donors. The method was immunoSEQ multiplex PCR; TCRdb's version includes in-frame clones alone and lacks a portion of them. The repertoire holds roughly 100,000 clones, with almost 96% as singletons. The material sequenced was T cells isolated from PBMCs. The receptors originated from a human donor in good health. CDR3s include the opening cysteine and the closing phenylalanine or tryptophan. A D gene is named only where the DNA matches it firmly. Expanded clones are given a class, and other clones once, few, many or no size at all.

>-|TRBJ2-1|-|13|TRBV7-7
CASSATNHNEQFF
TGTGCTAGCAGCGCGACTAACCACAATGAGCAGTTCTTC
>TRBD1|TRBJ2-1|-|15|TRBV9
CASSVGDRGSNEQFF
TGTGCCAGCAGCGTCGGGGACAGGGGGTCCAATGAGCAGTTCTTC
>TRBD2|TRBJ2-2|-|14|TRBV11-3
CAGSGGPNTGELFF
TGTGCCGGAAGCGGGGGGCCGAACACCGGGGAGCTGTTTTTT
>-|TRBJ2-7|-|14|TRBV19
CASSPQRVATEQYF
TGTGCCAGTAGTCCCCAACGAGTAGCAACCGAGCAGTACTTC
>-|TRBJ2-2|-|15|TRBV5-1
CASSSLTGTTGELFF
TGCGCCAGCAGCTCACTGACAGGAACCACCGGGGAGCTGTTTTTT
>TRBD1|TRBJ1-1|-|14|TRBV5-4
CASSRQGGGTEAFF
TGTGCCAGCAGCCGTCAGGGGGGCGGCACTGAAGCTTTCTTT
>-|TRBJ1-3|-|15|TRBV16
CASSQSTGYGNTIYF
TGTGCCAGCAGCCAATCAACAGGGTACGGAAACACCATATATTTT
>-|TRBJ2-7|-|14|TRBV6-1
CASSETPGYYEQYF
TGTGCCAGCAGTGAAACCCCAGGGTACTACGAGCAGTACTTC
>-|TRBJ2-7|once|13|TRBV11-3
CASSSDRNYEQYF
TGTGCCAGCAGCTCAGACAGGAACTACGAGCAGTACTTC
>-|TRBJ1-2|-|15|TRBV29-1
CSLGLGTGFGYGYTF
TGCAGCTTGGGGCTGGGAACAGGCTTTGGCTATGGCTACACCTTC
>-|TRBJ2-3|-|11|TRBV30
CAFTGGDTQYF
TGTGCCTTCACCGGGGGAGATACGCAGTATTTT
>-|TRBJ1-1|-|14|TRBV7-2
CASSPDISNTEAFF
TGTGCCAGCAGCCCCGACATTTCGAACACTGAAGCTTTCTTT
>-|TRBJ2-2|-|11|TRBV21-1
CASSNLGELFF
TGTGCCAGCAGCAACCTCGGGGAGCTGTTTTTT
>TRBD1|TRBJ1-4|-|16|TRBV19
CASSILPRQGTEKLFF
TGTGCCAGTAGTATTTTGCCGAGACAGGGGACTGAAAAACTGTTTTTT
>TRBD2|TRBJ2-1|-|16|TRBV7-3
CASSRTSGNSYNEQFF
TGTGCCAGCAGCCGGACTAGCGGTAACTCCTACAATGAGCAGTTCTTC
>TRBD2|TRBJ2-3|-|17|TRBV29-1
CSVEVRRLAGRGDTQYF
TGCAGCGTTGAAGTTCGGCGACTAGCGGGACGAGGAGATACGCAGTATTTT
>-|TRBJ1-1|few|15|TRBV5-6
CASSLTGLKDTEAFF
TGTGCCAGCAGCTTGACAGGCCTGAAGGACACTGAAGCTTTCTTT
>-|TRBJ1-4|-|14|TRBV30
CAWSSGLKMKNLFF
TGTGCCTGGAGTAGTGGACTGAAGATGAAAAATCTGTTTTTT
>TRBD2|TRBJ2-3|-|19|TRBV12-5
CASGIDTSGRAGEGDTQYF
TGTGCTAGTGGTATTGACACTAGCGGGAGGGCCGGTGAGGGAGATACGCAGTATTTT
>-|TRBJ1-1|-|14|TRBV5-4
CASSSDIANTEAFF
TGTGCCAGCAGCTCGGACATAGCGAACACTGAAGCTTTCTTT
>TRBD1|TRBJ1-2|-|15|TRBV28
CASSSTGTGLYGYTF
TGTGCCAGCAGTTCGACCGGGACAGGGTTATATGGCTACACCTTC
>-|TRBJ1-5|-|15|TRBV21-1
CASPTGGCSNQPQHF
TGTGCCAGCCCGACCGGGGGATGTAGCAATCAGCCCCAGCATTTT
>TRBD2|TRBJ2-7|-|14|TRBV11-2
CASTPGAGVYEQYF
TGTGCCAGCACCCCAGGAGCGGGGGTATACGAGCAGTACTTC
>-|TRBJ2-3|once|14|TRBV18
CASSPKASTDTQYF
TGTGCCAGCTCACCGAAAGCTAGCACAGATACGCAGTATTTT
>TRBD1|TRBJ1-5|-|16|TRBV10-1
CASSLVRDRSNQPQHF
TGCGCCAGCAGCTTAGTTCGGGACAGATCTAATCAGCCCCAGCATTTT
>-|TRBJ1-1|-|15|TRBV10-3
CAISEATGMNTEAFF
TGTGCCATCAGTGAGGCCACAGGGATGAACACTGAAGCTTTCTTT
>-|TRBJ1-1|-|15|TRBV13
CASSLGFEENTEAFF
TGTGCCAGCAGCCTGGGTTTTGAGGAAAACACTGAAGCTTTCTTT
>-|TRBJ1-1|-|13|TRBV7-3
CASSLSAEAEAFF
TGTGCCAGCAGCTTATCTGCGGAGGCTGAAGCTTTCTTT
>TRBD2|TRBJ2-7|-|14|TRBV15
CATSRRGGSYEQYF
TGTGCCACCAGCAGACGGGGGGGGTCCTACGAGCAGTACTTC
>-|TRBJ2-7|-|16|TRBV7-8
CASSLEPRGSSYEQYF
TGTGCCAGCAGCTTAGAACCCAGGGGAAGCTCCTACGAGCAGTACTTC
>-|TRBJ2-5|-|13|TRBV27
CASSLWGEETQYF
TGTGCCAGCAGTCTCTGGGGCGAGGAGACCCAGTACTTC
>TRBD1|TRBJ1-2|-|15|TRBV2
CASSEWTGKHYGYTF
TGTGCCAGCAGTGAATGGACAGGGAAACACTATGGCTACACCTTC
>-|TRBJ2-7|-|15|TRBV5-4
CAAAGGGGSSYEQYF
TGTGCCGCGGCCGGCGGCGGCGGATCGTCCTACGAGCAGTACTTC
>TRBD1|TRBJ2-1|once|15|TRBV25-1
CATTDPGQGSNEQFF
TGTGCCACCACTGATCCGGGACAGGGATCCAATGAGCAGTTCTTC
>-|TRBJ2-7|-|13|TRBV27
CASKGLVDPEQYF
TGTGCCAGCAAGGGGCTAGTGGATCCCGAGCAGTACTTC
>-|TRBJ2-1|-|16|TRBV19
CASSITVAAEYNEQFF
TGTGCCAGTAGTATTACCGTGGCGGCCGAGTACAATGAGCAGTTCTTC
>TRBD2|TRBJ2-3|-|15|TRBV9
CASSVGDLAGDTQYF
TGTGCCAGCAGCGTAGGGGATCTAGCGGGGGATACGCAGTATTTT
>-|TRBJ2-5|once|16|TRBV7-2
CASSEEQGRRGETQYF
TGTGCCAGCAGCGAAGAGCAGGGACGGAGGGGAGAGACCCAGTACTTC
>TRBD1|TRBJ1-1|-|14|TRBV5-1
CASSLPGQGLVSFF
TGCGCCAGCAGCTTACCGGGACAGGGTCTTGTATCTTTCTTT
>-|TRBJ1-1|-|14|TRBV10-3
CAISGGGLDTEAFF
TGTGCCATCAGTGGAGGCGGTCTCGACACTGAAGCTTTCTTT
>TRBD1|TRBJ1-5|-|15|TRBV9
CASSRGQGGGQPQHF
TGTGCCAGCAGCAGAGGACAGGGGGGAGGTCAGCCCCAGCATTTT